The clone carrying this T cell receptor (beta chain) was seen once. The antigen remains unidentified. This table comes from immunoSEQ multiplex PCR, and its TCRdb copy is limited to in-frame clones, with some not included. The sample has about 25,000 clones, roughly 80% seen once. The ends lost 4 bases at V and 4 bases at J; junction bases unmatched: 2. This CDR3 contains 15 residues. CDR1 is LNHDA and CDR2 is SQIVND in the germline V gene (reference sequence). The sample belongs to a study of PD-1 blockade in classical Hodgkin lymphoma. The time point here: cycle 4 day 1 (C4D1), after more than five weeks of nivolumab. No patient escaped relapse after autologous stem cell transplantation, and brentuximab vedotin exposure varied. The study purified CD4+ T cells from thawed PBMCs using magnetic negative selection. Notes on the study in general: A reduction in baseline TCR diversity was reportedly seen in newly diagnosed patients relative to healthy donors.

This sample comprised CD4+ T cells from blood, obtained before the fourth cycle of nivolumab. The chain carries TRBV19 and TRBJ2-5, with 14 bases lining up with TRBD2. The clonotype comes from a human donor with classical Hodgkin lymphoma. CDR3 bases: TGTGCCAGTAGTACCGGGACTAGCGGGGGAGAGACCCAGTACTTC. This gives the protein CASSTGTSGGETQYF.